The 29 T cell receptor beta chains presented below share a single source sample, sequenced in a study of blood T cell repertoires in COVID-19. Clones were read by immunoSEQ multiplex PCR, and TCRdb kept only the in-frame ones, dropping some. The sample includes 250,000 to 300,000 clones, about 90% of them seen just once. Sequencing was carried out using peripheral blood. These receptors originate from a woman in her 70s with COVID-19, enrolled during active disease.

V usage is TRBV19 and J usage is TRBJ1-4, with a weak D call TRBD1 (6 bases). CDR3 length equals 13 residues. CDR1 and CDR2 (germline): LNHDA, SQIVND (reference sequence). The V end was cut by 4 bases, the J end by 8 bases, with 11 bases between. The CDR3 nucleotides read TGTGCCAGTAGTAAGGACAGAAGGGAAAAACTGTTTTTT. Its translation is CASSKDRREKLFF.

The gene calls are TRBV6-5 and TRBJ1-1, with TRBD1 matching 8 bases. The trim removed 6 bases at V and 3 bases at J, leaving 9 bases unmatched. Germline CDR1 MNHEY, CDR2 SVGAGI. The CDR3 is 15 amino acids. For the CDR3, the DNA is TGTGCCAGCAGGAAGACAGGGGTGGTGGACACTGAAGCTTTCTTT. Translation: CASRKTGVVDTEAFF.

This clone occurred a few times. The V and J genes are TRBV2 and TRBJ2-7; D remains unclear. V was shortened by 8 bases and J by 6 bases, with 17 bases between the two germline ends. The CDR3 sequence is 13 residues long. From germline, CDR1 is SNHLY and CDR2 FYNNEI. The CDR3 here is CASGQRRPGEQYF. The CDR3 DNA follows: TGTGCCAGCGGCCAGCGCCGTCCTGGCGAGCAGTACTTC.

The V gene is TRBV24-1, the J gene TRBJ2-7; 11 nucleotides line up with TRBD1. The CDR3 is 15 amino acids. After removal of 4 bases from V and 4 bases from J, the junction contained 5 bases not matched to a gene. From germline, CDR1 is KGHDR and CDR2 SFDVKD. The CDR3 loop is CATSEGQGARYEQYF. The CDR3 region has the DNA TGTGCCACCAGTGAAGGACAGGGGGCGAGGTACGAGCAGTACTTC.

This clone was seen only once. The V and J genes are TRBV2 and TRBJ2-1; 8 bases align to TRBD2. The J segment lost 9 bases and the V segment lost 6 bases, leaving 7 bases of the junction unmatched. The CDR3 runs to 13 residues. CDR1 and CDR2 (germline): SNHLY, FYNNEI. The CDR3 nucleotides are TGTGCCAGCAGCGCCCAGCGGGAGCTTGAGCAGTTCTTC. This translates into CASSAQRELEQFF.

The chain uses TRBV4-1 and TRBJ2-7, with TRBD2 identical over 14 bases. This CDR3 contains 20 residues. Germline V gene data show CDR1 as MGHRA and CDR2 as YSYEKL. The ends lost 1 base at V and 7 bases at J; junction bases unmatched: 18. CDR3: CASSQGIGTSGRAPVGEQYF. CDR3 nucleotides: TGCGCCAGCAGCCAAGGGATAGGGACTAGCGGGAGAGCTCCGGTGGGAGAGCAGTACTTC.

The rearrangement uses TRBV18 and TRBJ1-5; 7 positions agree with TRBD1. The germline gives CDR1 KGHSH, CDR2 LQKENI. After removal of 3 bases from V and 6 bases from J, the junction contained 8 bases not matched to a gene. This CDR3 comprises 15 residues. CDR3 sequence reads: CASSPSGTASQPQHF. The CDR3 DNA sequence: TGTGCCAGCTCACCTTCCGGGACAGCGAGTCAGCCCCAGCATTTT.

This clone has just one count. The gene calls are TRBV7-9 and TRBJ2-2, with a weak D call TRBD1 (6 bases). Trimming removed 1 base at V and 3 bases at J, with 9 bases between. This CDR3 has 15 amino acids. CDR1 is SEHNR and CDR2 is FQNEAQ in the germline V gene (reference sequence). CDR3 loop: CASSLVQGYTGELFF. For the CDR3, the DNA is TGTGCCAGCAGCTTAGTGCAGGGGTACACCGGGGAGCTGTTTTTT.

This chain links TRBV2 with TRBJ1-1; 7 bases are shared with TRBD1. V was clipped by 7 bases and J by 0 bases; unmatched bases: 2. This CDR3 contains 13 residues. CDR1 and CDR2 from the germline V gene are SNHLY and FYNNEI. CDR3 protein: CASKGQLNTEAFF. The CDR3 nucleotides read TGTGCCAGCAAGGGACAGTTGAACACTGAAGCTTTCTTT.

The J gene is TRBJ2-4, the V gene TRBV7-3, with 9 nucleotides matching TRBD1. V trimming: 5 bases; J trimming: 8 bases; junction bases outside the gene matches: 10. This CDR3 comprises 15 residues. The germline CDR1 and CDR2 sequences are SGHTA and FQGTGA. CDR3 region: CASSRAPGQGYIQYF. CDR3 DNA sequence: TGTGCCAGCAGCCGAGCTCCGGGACAGGGATACATTCAGTACTTC.

CDR3 amino acids: CASSPHPGLAGGPGELFF. The CDR3 region has the DNA TGTGCCAGCAGCCCCCATCCGGGACTAGCGGGAGGCCCCGGGGAGCTGTTTTTT. This chain links TRBV7-3 with TRBJ2-2, with 15 bases identical to TRBD2. The CDR3 covers 18 residues. Germline loops: CDR1 SGHTA, CDR2 FQGTGA. The V and J ends lost 5 bases and 6 bases, in that order; junction bases with no gene match: 10.

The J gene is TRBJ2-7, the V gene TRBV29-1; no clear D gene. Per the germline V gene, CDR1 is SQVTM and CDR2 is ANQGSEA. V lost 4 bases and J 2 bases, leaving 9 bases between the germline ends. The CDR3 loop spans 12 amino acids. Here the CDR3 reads CSVVVRTYEQYF. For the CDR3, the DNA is TGCAGCGTTGTGGTCAGGACCTACGAGCAGTACTTC.

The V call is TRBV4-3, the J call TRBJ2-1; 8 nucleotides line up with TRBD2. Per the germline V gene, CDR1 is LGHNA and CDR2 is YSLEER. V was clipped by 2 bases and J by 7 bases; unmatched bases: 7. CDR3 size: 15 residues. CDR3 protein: CASSQTRTSRNEQFF. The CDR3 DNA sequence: TGCGCCAGCAGCCAAACCCGGACTAGCCGAAATGAGCAGTTCTTC.

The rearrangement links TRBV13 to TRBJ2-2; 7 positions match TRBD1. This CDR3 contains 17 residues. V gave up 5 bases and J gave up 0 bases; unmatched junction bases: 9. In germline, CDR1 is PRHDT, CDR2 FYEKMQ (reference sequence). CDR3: CASSPPRDSANTGELFF. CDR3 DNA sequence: TGTGCCAGCAGCCCACCCCGGGACAGCGCGAACACCGGGGAGCTGTTTTTT.

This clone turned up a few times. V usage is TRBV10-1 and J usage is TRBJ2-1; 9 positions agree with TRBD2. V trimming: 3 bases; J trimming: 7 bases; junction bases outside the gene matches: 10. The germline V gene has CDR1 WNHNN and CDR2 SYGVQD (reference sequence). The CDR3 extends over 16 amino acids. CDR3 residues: CASSERVAGVWNEQFF. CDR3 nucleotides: TGCGCCAGCAGTGAAAGGGTAGCGGGAGTTTGGAATGAGCAGTTCTTC.

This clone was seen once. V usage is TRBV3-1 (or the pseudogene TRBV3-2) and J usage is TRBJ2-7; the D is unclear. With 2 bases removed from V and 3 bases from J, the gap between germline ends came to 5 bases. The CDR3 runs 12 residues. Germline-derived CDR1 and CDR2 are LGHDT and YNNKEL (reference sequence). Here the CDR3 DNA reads TGTGCCAGCAGCCAATCTTTCTACGAGCAGTACTTC. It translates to CASSQSFYEQYF.

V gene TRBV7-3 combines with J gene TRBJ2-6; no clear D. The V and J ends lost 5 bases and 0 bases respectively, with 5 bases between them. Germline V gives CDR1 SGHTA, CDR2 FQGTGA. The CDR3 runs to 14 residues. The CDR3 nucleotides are TGTGCCAGCAGCCTCTTCTCTGGGGCCAACGTCCTGACTTTC. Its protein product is CASSLFSGANVLTF. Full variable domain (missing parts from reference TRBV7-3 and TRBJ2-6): GAGVSQTPSNKVTEKGKYVELRCDPISGHTALYWYRQSLGQGPEFLIYFQGTGAADDSGLPNDRFFAVRPEGSVSTLKIQRTERGDSAVYLCASSLFSGANVLTFGAGSRLTVL.

The CDR3 loop is CSVYRTDSTDTQYF. The CDR3 bases are TGCAGCGTTTACCGGACTGACAGCACAGATACGCAGTATTTT. The V gene is TRBV29-1, the J gene TRBJ2-3; possibly TRBD2 for D (5 bases). Trimming cost V 5 bases and J 0 bases, with 12 bases left between them. This CDR3 has 14 residues. Germline lookup yields CDR1 SQVTM and CDR2 ANQGSEA.

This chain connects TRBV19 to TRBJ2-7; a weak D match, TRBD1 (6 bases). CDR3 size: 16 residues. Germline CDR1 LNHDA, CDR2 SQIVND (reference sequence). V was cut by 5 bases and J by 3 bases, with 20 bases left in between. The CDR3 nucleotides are TGTGCCAGTAGTCGAAACTACGGGACAAACTACTACGAGCAGTACTTC. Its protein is CASSRNYGTNYYEQYF.

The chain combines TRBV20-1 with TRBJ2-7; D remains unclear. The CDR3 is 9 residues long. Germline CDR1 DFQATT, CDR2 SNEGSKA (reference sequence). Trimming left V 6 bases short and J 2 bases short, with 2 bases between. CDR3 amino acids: CSAAYEQYF. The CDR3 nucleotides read TGCAGTGCCGCCTACGAGCAGTACTTC.

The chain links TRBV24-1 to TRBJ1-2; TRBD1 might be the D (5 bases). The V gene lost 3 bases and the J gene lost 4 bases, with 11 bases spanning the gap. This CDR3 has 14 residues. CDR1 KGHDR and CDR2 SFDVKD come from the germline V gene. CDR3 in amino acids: CATSDPEGLYGYTF. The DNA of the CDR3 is TGTGCCACCAGTGATCCGGAGGGGCTCTATGGCTACACCTTC.

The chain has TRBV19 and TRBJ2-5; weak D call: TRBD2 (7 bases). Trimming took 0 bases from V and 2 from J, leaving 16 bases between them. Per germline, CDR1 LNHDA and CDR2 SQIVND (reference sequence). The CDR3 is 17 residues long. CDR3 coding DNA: TGTGCCAGTAGTATAGATGCGGGGGCCGGGCTACAAGAGACCCAGTACTTC. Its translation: CASSIDAGAGLQETQYF.

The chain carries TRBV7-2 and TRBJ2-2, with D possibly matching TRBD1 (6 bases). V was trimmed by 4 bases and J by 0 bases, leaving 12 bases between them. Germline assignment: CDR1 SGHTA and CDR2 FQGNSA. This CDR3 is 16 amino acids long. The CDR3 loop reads CASSSRQAPNTGELFF. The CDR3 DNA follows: TGTGCCAGCAGCTCGAGACAGGCACCGAACACCGGGGAGCTGTTTTTT.

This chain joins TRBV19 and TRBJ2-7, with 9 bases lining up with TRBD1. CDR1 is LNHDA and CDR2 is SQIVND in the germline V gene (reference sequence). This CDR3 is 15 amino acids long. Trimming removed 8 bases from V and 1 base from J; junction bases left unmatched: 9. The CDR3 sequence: CASGGQGVRSYEQYF. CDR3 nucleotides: TGTGCCAGTGGGGGACAGGGAGTGAGGTCCTACGAGCAGTACTTC.

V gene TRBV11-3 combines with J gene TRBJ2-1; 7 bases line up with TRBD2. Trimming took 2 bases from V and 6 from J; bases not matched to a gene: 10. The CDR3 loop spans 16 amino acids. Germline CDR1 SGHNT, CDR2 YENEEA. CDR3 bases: TGTGCCAGCAGCTTAATGAGCGCGGGAGCCCCCAATGAGCAGTTCTTC. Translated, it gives CASSLMSAGAPNEQFF.

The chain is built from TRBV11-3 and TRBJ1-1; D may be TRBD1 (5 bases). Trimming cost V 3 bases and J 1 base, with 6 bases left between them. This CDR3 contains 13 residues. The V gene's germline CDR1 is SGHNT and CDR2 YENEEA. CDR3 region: CASSLQGNTEAFF. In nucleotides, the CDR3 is TGTGCCAGCAGCTTGCAGGGGAACACTGAAGCTTTCTTT. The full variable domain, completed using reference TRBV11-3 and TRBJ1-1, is EAGVVQSPRYKIIEKKQPVAFWCNPISGHNTLYWYLQNLGQGPELLIRYENEEAVDDSQLPKDRFSAERLKGVDSTLKIQPAELGDSAVYLCASSLQGNTEAFFGQGTRLTVV.

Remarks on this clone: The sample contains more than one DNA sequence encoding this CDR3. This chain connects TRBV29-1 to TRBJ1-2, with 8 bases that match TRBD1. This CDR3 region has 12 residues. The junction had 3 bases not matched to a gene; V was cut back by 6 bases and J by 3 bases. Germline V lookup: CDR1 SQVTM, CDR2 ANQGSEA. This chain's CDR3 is CSVGQGDYGYTF. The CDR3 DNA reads TGCAGCGTCGGACAGGGAGACTATGGCTACACCTTC.

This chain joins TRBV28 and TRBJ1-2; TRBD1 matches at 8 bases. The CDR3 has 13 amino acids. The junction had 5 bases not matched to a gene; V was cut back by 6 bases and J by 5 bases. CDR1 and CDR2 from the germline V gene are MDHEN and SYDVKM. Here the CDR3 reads CASRGQGQYGYTF. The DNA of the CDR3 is TGTGCCAGCAGAGGACAGGGTCAATATGGCTACACCTTC.

DNA of the CDR3: TGTGCCACCAGTGATGGCGGGTGGCCCCAGCATTTT. Translation: CATSDGGWPQHF. This chain uses TRBV24-1 with TRBJ1-5, with D hard to call. The CDR3 spans 12 residues. V was clipped by 3 bases and J by 9 bases, with 8 bases between them. In germline, CDR1 is KGHDR, CDR2 SFDVKD.